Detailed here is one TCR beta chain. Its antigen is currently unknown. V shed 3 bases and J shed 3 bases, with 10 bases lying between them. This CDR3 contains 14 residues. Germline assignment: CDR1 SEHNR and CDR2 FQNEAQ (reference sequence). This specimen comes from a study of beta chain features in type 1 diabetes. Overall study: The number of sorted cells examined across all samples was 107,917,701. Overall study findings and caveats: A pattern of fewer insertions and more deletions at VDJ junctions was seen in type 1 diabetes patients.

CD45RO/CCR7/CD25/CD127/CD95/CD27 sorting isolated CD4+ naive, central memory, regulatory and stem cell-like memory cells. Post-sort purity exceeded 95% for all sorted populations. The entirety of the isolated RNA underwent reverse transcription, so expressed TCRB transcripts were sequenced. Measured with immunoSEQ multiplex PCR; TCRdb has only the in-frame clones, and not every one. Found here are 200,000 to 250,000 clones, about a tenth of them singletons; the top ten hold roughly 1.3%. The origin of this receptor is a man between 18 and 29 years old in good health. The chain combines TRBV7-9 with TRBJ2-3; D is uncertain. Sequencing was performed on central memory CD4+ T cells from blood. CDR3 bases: TGTGCCAGCAGCTTGGTTAGTCGGACAGATACGCAGTATTTT. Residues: CASSLVSRTDTQYF. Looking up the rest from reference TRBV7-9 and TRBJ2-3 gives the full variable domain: DTGVSQNPRHKITKRGQNVTFRCDPISEHNRLYWYRQTLGQGPEFLTYFQNEAQLEKSRLLSDRFSAERPKGSFSTLEIQRTEQGDSAMYLCASSLVSRTDTQYFGPGTRLTVL.